The 27 T cell receptor beta chains given below trace back to one sample, sequenced in a study of regulatory T cells in long-lasting Graves disease. Time point described: newly diagnosed GD, antithyroid drugs for less than 3 months. PBMCs provided the RNA from which the TCR library was made. The authors built TCR beta libraries using iRepertoire HTBI primers and Arm-PCR of CDR3 regions. In TCRdb, the multiplex PCR reads were re-called with MiXCR into one record per CDR3 protein. The top ten clones hold 10% to 15% of a sample with 500,000 or so distinct CDR3 sequences, about 17% of them seen once. These same records also appear under a second study, on T cells in Graves' hyperthyroidism and ophthalmopathy.

The source material was peripheral blood mononuclear cells (PBMCs), sampled at new diagnosis, from a patient treated with antithyroid drugs. These receptors all stem from a man aged 35-49 years with Graves disease.

This clonotype was found many times. The junction and the germline gene differ at one end; a read error may be behind it. This chain uses TRBV11-2 with TRBJ2-7, with D possibly matching TRBD1 (6 bases). CDR3 length: 10 residues. CDR1 and CDR2 from the germline V gene are SGHAT and FQNNGV. The CDR3 region has the DNA TGTGCCAGCAGCGCCTGGGGACACCCCTTC. It yields the protein CASSAWGHPF.

This clonotype has only a few counts. This rearrangement joins TRBV30 to TRBJ1-3; D is uncertain. Germline loops: CDR1 GTSNPN, CDR2 SVGIG (reference sequence). The CDR3 contains 15 residues. Trimming took 4 bases from V and 1 from J, leaving 14 bases between them. This CDR3 reads CAWIRKGKSGNTIYF. CDR3 bases: TGTGCCTGGATTAGAAAGGGTAAATCTGGAAACACCATATATTTT.

Only a few counts were recorded for this clonotype. V gene TRBV30 combines with J gene TRBJ2-3; D may match TRBD1 or TRBD2 (6 bases each). V lost 1 base and J 1 base, leaving 9 bases between the germline ends. Germline V CDR1 and CDR2: GTSNPN, SVGIG (reference sequence). The CDR3 spans 14 residues. Here the CDR3 reads CAWSGGAGTDTQYF. CDR3 DNA: TGTGCCTGGAGTGGGGGGGCTGGCACAGATACGCAGTATTTT.

The table lists this clonotype with many counts. The chain combines TRBV5-1 with TRBJ2-2, with D unresolved. Trimming took off 0 bases at V and 7 bases at J, with 4 bases between the two ends. CDR3 length: 12 amino acids. Germline values: CDR1 SGHRS, CDR2 YFSETQ. The CDR3 sequence is CASSLDGGELFF. The CDR3 region has the DNA TGCGCCAGCAGCTTGGATGGCGGGGAGCTGTTTTTT.

The rearrangement uses TRBV7-6 and TRBJ1-3; perhaps TRBD1 as D (5 bases). The CDR3 totals 16 residues. Trimming removed 5 bases at V and 0 bases at J, with 14 bases between. The germline CDR1 and CDR2 sequences are SGHVS and FNYEAQ. Written as DNA, the CDR3 is TGTGCCAGCAGCCTTACCAGGGCCAGCTCTGGAAACACCATATATTTT. Amino acids: CASSLTRASSGNTIYF.

This clonotype was detected only a few times. The CDR3 loop is CSVEALAGAGETQYF. The CDR3 coding sequence is TGCAGCGTTGAGGCTCTAGCGGGAGCGGGGGAGACCCAGTACTTC. This rearrangement joins TRBV29-1 to TRBJ2-5, with 10 bases aligning to TRBD2. With V trimmed by 3 bases and J by 5 bases, 9 bases remained unmatched. This CDR3 region has 15 residues. Germline values: CDR1 SQVTM, CDR2 ANQGSEA.

Note on this clonotype: The CDR3 does not end in the conserved phenylalanine or tryptophan, so this is likely a read error. The genes are TRBV29-1 and TRBJ2-1, with no clear D. Germline V gene sequence: CDR1 SQVTM, CDR2 ANQGSEA. The CDR3 sequence is 11 residues long. Deletions cut 6 bases from V and 3 bases from J, with 6 bases between. CDR3 protein: CSVPDYNEQFS. The DNA for the CDR3 is TGCAGCGTCCCCGACTACAATGAGCAGTTCTCC.

Here the CDR3 reads CASSQKQRVDYGYTF. The CDR3 nucleotides read TGCGCCAGCAGCCAGAAACAACGGGTGGACTATGGCTACACCTTC. The chain employs TRBV4-1 and TRBJ1-2; D gene ambiguous. V was cut by 3 bases and J by 3 bases, with 14 bases left in between. The germline CDR1 and CDR2 sequences are MGHRA and YSYEKL. The CDR3 is 15 amino acids.

This clonotype was detected ten times or more. The V and J genes are TRBV6-5 and TRBJ1-3; a possible D gene is TRBD1 (5 bases). This CDR3 is 16 amino acids long. V was cut by 2 bases and J by 0 bases, with 11 bases left in between. CDR1 is MNHEY, CDR2 SVGAGI, per germline. CDR3 residues: CASSYQGRASGNTIYF. The CDR3 DNA follows: TGTGCCAGCAGTTACCAGGGACGGGCCTCTGGAAACACCATATATTTT.

This clonotype has ten or more counts. This chain joins TRBV12-3 or TRBV12-4 and TRBJ2-7; 8 positions agree with TRBD1. J gave up 0 bases and V 6 bases, and 4 bases lay outside the gene matches. This CDR3 spans 14 amino acids. The CDR3 protein is CASSRDRTSYEQYF. The CDR3 DNA is TGTGCCAGCAGCCGGGACAGGACCTCCTACGAGCAGTACTTC.

This clonotype was detected only a few times. CDR3: CASSYLDGSNQPQHF. CDR3 bases: TGTGCCAGCAGCTACTTGGACGGAAGCAATCAGCCCCAGCATTTT. This chain connects TRBV7-9 to TRBJ1-5, with D unclear. This CDR3 is built from 15 residues. Germline CDR1 reads SEHNR; CDR2 reads FQNEAQ (reference sequence). The V and J ends lost 4 bases and 1 base respectively, with 11 bases between them. Full variable domain (missing parts from reference TRBV7-9 and TRBJ1-5): DTGVSQNPRHKITKRGQNVTFRCDPISEHNRLYWYRQTLGQGPEFLTYFQNEAQLEKSRLLSDRFSAERPKGSFSTLEIQRTEQGDSAMYLCASSYLDGSNQPQHFGDGTRLSIL.

As concerns this clonotype: Being one base from a much bigger clone, this may be a read error. V and J are TRBV30 and TRBJ2-3; D might be TRBD2 (6 bases). The CDR3 contains 16 residues. CDR1 GTSNPN and CDR2 SVGIG come from the germline V gene (reference sequence). The chain's CDR3 is CAWRGGRRPYTNTQYF. Written as DNA, the CDR3 is TGTGCCTGGAGGGGGGGTAGACGCCCTTACACAAATACGCAGTATTTT.

In its sample, this clonotype was seen many times. J is TRBJ2-7 and V is TRBV6-1; 9 positions match TRBD2. V lost 0 bases, J lost 1 base, and 7 bases stayed unmatched. The CDR3 extends over 17 amino acids. Germline V gives CDR1 MNHNS, CDR2 SASEGT. CDR3 bases: TGTGCCAGCAGTGAAGCAAAGGAGCTAGCGGGATCCTACGAGCAGTACTTC. Encoded protein: CASSEAKELAGSYEQYF.

The chain is built from TRBV20-1 and TRBJ2-2; 11 bases fit TRBD1. Germline CDR1 and CDR2: DFQATT and SNEGSKA (reference sequence). Trimming removed 5 bases from V and 6 bases from J; junction bases left unmatched: 8. The CDR3 spans 15 residues. In nucleotides, the CDR3 is TGCAGTGCTGCGCCGGGACAGGGGGGATCCGGGGAGCTGTTTTTT. Amino acids: CSAAPGQGGSGELFF.

In its sample, this clonotype was seen many times. Here the CDR3 DNA reads TGTGCCAGCAGGGCGACAGGGGACAACACTGAAGCTTTCTTT. Translated: CASRATGDNTEAFF. The chain uses TRBV6-1 and TRBJ1-1; 8 bases match TRBD1. The germline V gene has CDR1 MNHNS and CDR2 SASEGT. This CDR3 is built from 14 residues. The V gene end was trimmed by 6 bases and the J gene end by 2 bases; junction bases not matched to a gene: 5.

This clonotype occurred a few times. The rearrangement joins TRBV19 to TRBJ1-1; tentative D call: TRBD1 (6 bases). The CDR3 contains 14 residues. Per germline, CDR1 LNHDA and CDR2 SQIVND (reference sequence). Trimming shortened V by 8 bases and J by 3 bases, and 16 bases separated the two germline ends. The CDR3 DNA reads as TGTGCCAGTGGAGAACAGGGACTGGACACTGAAGCTTTCTTT. This translates into CASGEQGLDTEAFF.

The V and J genes are TRBV7-9 and TRBJ1-6; D is perhaps TRBD1 (5 bases). V gave up 5 bases and J gave up 10 bases, with 15 bases separating them. CDR1 is SEHNR and CDR2 is FQNEAQ in the germline V gene (reference sequence). The CDR3 runs 14 residues. The CDR3 reads CASSPWEGISPLHF. The CDR3 DNA sequence: TGTGCCAGCAGCCCCTGGGAGGGGATCTCACCCCTCCACTTT.

In its sample, this clonotype was seen many times. The chain joins TRBV6-5 to TRBJ2-2; D might be TRBD1 or TRBD2, each matching 5 bases. The CDR3 is 19 amino acids. Germline V CDR1 and CDR2: MNHEY, SVGAGI. V was clipped by 0 bases and J by 2 bases, with 19 bases between them. The CDR3: CASSYSGPRNLGNTGELFF. DNA for the CDR3: TGTGCCAGCAGTTACTCGGGACCAAGAAACCTAGGCAACACCGGGGAGCTGTTTTTT.

This CDR3 is CAISKVPLDYGYTF. CDR3 bases: TGTGCCATCAGTAAGGTGCCTCTCGACTATGGCTACACCTTC. The chain combines TRBV10-3 with TRBJ1-2; D uncertain. CDR3 size: 14 residues. CDR1 and CDR2 (germline): ENHRY, SYGVKD. The V end lost 5 bases, the J end lost 3 bases, and 13 bases lay between the germline ends.

This clonotype was observed at least ten times. This chain uses TRBV12-3 or TRBV12-4 with TRBJ2-7; no clear D. V was cut by 0 bases and J by 0 bases, with 9 bases left in between. The CDR3 is 15 residues long. CDR3 bases: TGTGCCAGCAGTTTAGCGTGGCCCGGCTCCTACGAGCAGTACTTC. Its protein product is CASSLAWPGSYEQYF.

The V gene is TRBV29-1, the J gene TRBJ2-1; D uncertain. This CDR3 spans 12 amino acids. V was trimmed by 5 bases and J by 10 bases, leaving 15 bases between them. From germline, CDR1 is SQVTM and CDR2 ANQGSEA. The CDR3 nucleotides are TGCAGCGTTCTTTTCGGGCGGTTAGAGCAGTTCTTC. Amino acid sequence: CSVLFGRLEQFF.

In its sample, this clonotype was seen many times. This sequence joins TRBV2 and TRBJ2-5; D unresolved. V was cut by 6 bases and J by 2 bases, with 10 bases left in between. From germline, CDR1 is SNHLY and CDR2 FYNNEI. CDR3 length equals 13 residues. The CDR3 DNA follows: TGTGCCAGCAGGTGGTCTGCACAAGAGACCCAGTACTTC. It yields the protein CASRWSAQETQYF.

This clonotype has just a few counts. This sequence joins TRBV7-6 and TRBJ2-1, with TRBD2 matching 8 bases. V lost 0 bases and J lost 5; bases outside the gene matches: 3. The CDR3 sequence is 15 residues long. The germline gives CDR1 SGHVS, CDR2 FNYEAQ. The CDR3 coding sequence is TGTGCCAGCAGCTTAGCTAGCGGGAAAAACAATGAGCAGTTCTTC. Its protein is CASSLASGKNNEQFF.

This clonotype appeared many times. V usage is TRBV5-6 and J usage is TRBJ2-3; D is perhaps TRBD2 (5 bases). There are 13 residues in the CDR3. The germline V and J ends were trimmed by 1 base and 5 bases, with 8 bases remaining between them. Germline CDR1 and CDR2: SGHDT and YYEEEE. In DNA form, the CDR3 reads TGTGCCAGCAGCTTGCTTCGGGAAGATACGCAGTATTTT. It specifies CASSLLREDTQYF. The full variable domain, completed using reference TRBV5-6 and TRBJ2-3, is DAGVTQSPTHLIKTRGQQVTLRCSPKSGHDTVSWYQQALGQGPQFIFQYYEEEERQRGNFPDRFSGHQFPNYSSELNVNALLLGDSALYLCASSLLREDTQYFGPGTRLTVL.

This clonotype was seen repeatedly, ten times or more. The rearrangement uses TRBV28 and TRBJ2-7, with TRBD2 matching 9 bases. CDR1 and CDR2 from the germline V gene are MDHEN and SYDVKM. After removal of 3 bases from V and 3 bases from J, the junction contained 6 bases not matched to a gene. This CDR3 has 15 residues. The CDR3 reads CASSFLAGFFYEQYF. CDR3 bases: TGTGCCAGCAGTTTTCTAGCGGGGTTTTTCTACGAGCAGTACTTC. The variable domain in full, completed from reference TRBV28 and TRBJ2-7, reads DVKVTQSSRYLVKRTGEKVFLECVQDMDHENMFWYRQDPGLGLRLIYFSYDVKMKEKGDIPEGYSVSREKKERFSLILESASTNQTSMYLCASSFLAGFFYEQYFGPGTRLTVT.

This clonotype has ten or more counts. This chain links TRBV3-1 with TRBJ2-6; 12 bases match TRBD2. The CDR3 is made up of 17 amino acids. V trimming: 4 bases; J trimming: 0 bases; junction bases outside the gene matches: 1. Germline V gene sequence: CDR1 LGHDT, CDR2 YNNKEL (reference sequence). The CDR3 bases are TGTGCCAGCAGCCCACTAGCGGGAGGCTCTGGGGCCAACGTCCTGACTTTC. It yields the protein CASSPLAGGSGANVLTF.

The chain uses TRBV20-1 and TRBJ1-5; no clear D. CDR1 and CDR2 (germline): DFQATT, SNEGSKA (reference sequence). V was cut by 0 bases and J by 2 bases, with 11 bases left in between. The CDR3 contains 15 residues. CDR3 residues: CSARDLAGGNQPQHF. CDR3 nucleotides: TGCAGTGCTAGAGATCTCGCCGGTGGCAATCAGCCCCAGCATTTT.